These T cell receptor beta chains were read from a single sample in a study of blood T cell repertoires in COVID-19. Produced via immunoSEQ multiplex PCR; TCRdb's table is partial and in-frame only. The repertoire holds approximately 350,000 clones, with 65% to 85% as singletons. The sequenced material came from peripheral blood. These receptors came from a man aged 30-40 years with active or convalescent COVID-19. The CDR3 runs from the conserved cysteine through the conserved F or W. A D gene is named only where the DNA matches it firmly. Clone size is stated in some rows and not others, as once, few, many or a class when expanded.

length,J,size,D,V,CDR3,DNA
16,TRBJ1-2,once,TRBD1,TRBV11-2,CASNAPVTGVLYGYTF,TGTGCCAGCAACGCCCCCGTGACAGGGGTCCTTTATGGCTACACCTTC
14,TRBJ2-7,.,.,TRBV9,CASSPSATPYEQYF,TGTGCCAGCAGCCCCTCGGCGACTCCCTACGAGCAGTACTTC
15,TRBJ1-5,once,.,TRBV5-5,CASSLGQGRSQPQHF,TGTGCCAGCAGCTTGGGGCAGGGTAGGAGTCAGCCCCAGCATTTT
16,TRBJ1-4,.,TRBD1,TRBV28,CASSSLTGGFNEKLFF,TGTGCCAGCAGTTCCCTCACAGGGGGCTTTAATGAAAAACTGTTTTTT
16,TRBJ2-1,.,TRBD2,TRBV24-1,CATSARGESSYNEQFF,TGTGCCACCAGTGCTCGGGGGGAGAGCTCCTACAATGAGCAGTTCTTC
14,TRBJ2-3,.,TRBD2,TRBV5-1,CASSGGLDTDTQYF,TGCGCCAGCAGCGGGGGACTAGACACAGATACGCAGTATTTT
12,TRBJ2-5,few,.,TRBV5-1,CASSLQAGTQYF,TGCGCCAGCAGCTTACAAGCAGGGACCCAGTACTTC
16,TRBJ2-3,.,TRBD2,TRBV18,CASSPPGLAGGNTQYF,TGTGCCAGCTCACCACCGGGACTAGCGGGTGGAAATACGCAGTATTTT
13,TRBJ2-1,.,TRBD2,TRBV7-8,CASSLAGRSEQFF,TGTGCCAGCAGCTTAGCCGGGAGGAGTGAGCAGTTCTTC
15,TRBJ1-1,.,.,TRBV7-9,CASSLGAGMNTEAFF,TGTGCCAGCAGCTTAGGGGCAGGAATGAACACTGAAGCTTTCTTT
15,TRBJ1-5,.,.,TRBV6-1,CASSELYRGNQPQHF,TGTGCCAGCAGTGAACTTTACAGGGGCAATCAGCCCCAGCATTTT
16,TRBJ2-3,.,.,TRBV5-1,CASSLALGARTDTQYF,TGCGCCAGCAGCTTGGCCCTAGGGGCCCGCACAGATACGCAGTATTTT
15,TRBJ1-5,.,.,TRBV4-3,CASSQELVGGQPQHF,TGCGCCAGCAGCCAAGAACTCGTAGGCGGTCAGCCCCAGCATTTT
15,TRBJ1-4,.,.,TRBV2,CASSRRVATNEKLFF,TGTGCCAGCAGTCGTCGGGTGGCAACTAATGAAAAACTGTTTTTT
13,TRBJ1-1,.,.,TRBV29-1,CSVTKVTNTEAFF,TGCAGCGTGACTAAGGTTACCAACACTGAAGCTTTCTTT
16,TRBJ1-2,once,.,TRBV7-9,CASSLRNQGPADGYTF,TGTGCCAGCAGCTTAAGAAACCAGGGGCCAGCCGATGGCTACACCTTC
15,TRBJ1-6,once,TRBD1,TRBV2,CASSEGQGRSSPLHF,TGTGCCAGCAGTGAGGGACAGGGGAGAAGTTCACCCCTCCACTTT
14,TRBJ2-1,.,TRBD2,TRBV15,CATSRTSGNNEQFF,TGTGCCACCAGTCGGACTAGCGGAAACAATGAGCAGTTCTTC
16,TRBJ2-6,.,.,TRBV28,CASSFHIFHRANVLTF,TGTGCCAGCAGTTTCCACATCTTTCATAGGGCCAACGTCCTGACTTTC
14,TRBJ1-2,once,TRBD1,TRBV5-1,CASSPEGGAYGYTF,TGCGCCAGCAGCCCGGAAGGGGGCGCGTATGGCTACACCTTC
14,TRBJ1-2,.,.,TRBV6-2/TRBV6-3,CASSYPTEGDGYTF,TGTGCCAGCAGTTACCCTACTGAGGGGGATGGCTACACCTTC
13,TRBJ1-1,.,.,TRBV27,CASSSGLGTEAFF,TGTGCCAGCAGTTCCGGACTGGGCACTGAAGCTTTCTTT
15,TRBJ1-2,.,.,TRBV7-2,CASSARQERGWGYTF,TGTGCCAGCAGCGCAAGACAGGAGAGGGGATGGGGCTACACCTTC
15,TRBJ2-5,.,TRBD2,TRBV7-3,CASSPVAGRQETQYF,TGTGCCAGCAGCCCCGTAGCGGGAAGGCAAGAGACCCAGTACTTC
13,TRBJ1-1,.,.,TRBV10-3,CAISEARNTEAFF,TGTGCCATCAGTGAGGCTAGGAACACTGAAGCTTTCTTT
17,TRBJ1-4,.,.,TRBV23-1,CASTQINPRDIGEKLFF,TGCGCCAGCACCCAAATAAACCCCCGGGACATAGGGGAAAAACTGTTTTTT
15,TRBJ1-2,.,TRBD1,TRBV6-1,CASSESPRGLEGYTF,TGTGCCAGCAGTGAATCACCCAGGGGGCTCGAGGGCTACACCTTC
14,TRBJ1-1,.,TRBD1,TRBV19,CASNSYNRGVEAFF,TGTGCCAGTAACTCGTATAACAGGGGTGTTGAAGCTTTCTTT
14,TRBJ2-2,.,TRBD1,TRBV7-3,CASSADRDTGELFF,TGTGCCAGCAGCGCAGACAGGGACACCGGGGAGCTGTTTTTT
12,TRBJ2-2,.,.,TRBV24-1,CATSAGSGELFF,TGTGCCACCAGTGCAGGCAGCGGGGAGCTGTTTTTT
16,TRBJ1-6,.,TRBD1,TRBV7-2,CASSIRGDSGGSPLHF,TGTGCCAGCAGCATTAGGGGGGACAGCGGCGGGTCACCCCTCCACTTT
14,TRBJ1-2,.,TRBD1,TRBV19,CASRRPGGNYGYTF,TGTGCCAGTAGGAGGCCAGGGGGGAACTATGGCTACACCTTC
15,TRBJ1-1,.,TRBD1,TRBV6-5,CASSSDRGGNTEAFF,TGTGCCAGCAGTAGCGACAGGGGGGGCAACACTGAAGCTTTCTTT
15,TRBJ2-7,.,.,TRBV4-1,CASSQGVVTSYEQYF,TGCGCCAGCAGCCAAGGTGTTGTCACTTCCTACGAGCAGTACTTC
15,TRBJ2-2,.,.,TRBV7-9,CASSRGLSNTGELFF,TGTGCCAGCAGCCGCGGGTTATCGAACACCGGGGAGCTGTTTTTT
14,TRBJ1-4,once,.,TRBV6-5,CASSPSRTNEKLFF,TGTGCCAGCTCCCCCTCGAGGACTAATGAAAAACTGTTTTTT
13,TRBJ1-2,.,.,TRBV2,CASRADSLYGYTF,TGTGCCAGCAGAGCCGACAGTTTATATGGCTACACCTTC
13,TRBJ1-2,.,.,TRBV2,CASSGARVGGYTF,TGTGCCAGCAGCGGAGCCAGGGTCGGTGGCTACACCTTC
13,TRBJ2-2,.,.,TRBV4-3,CASSPYPTGELFF,TGCGCCAGCAGCCCCTACCCGACCGGGGAGCTGTTTTTT
14,TRBJ2-5,.,.,TRBV24-1,CATSLNRAGETQYF,TGTGCCACCAGTCTAAACAGGGCGGGAGAGACCCAGTACTTC
15,TRBJ2-1,.,.,TRBV5-1,CASSLEGGDYNEQFF,TGCGCCAGCAGCTTGGAAGGGGGGGACTACAATGAGCAGTTCTTC
12,TRBJ2-2,.,.,TRBV11-2,CASSHNTGELFF,TGTGCCAGCAGCCATAACACCGGGGAGCTGTTTTTT
24,TRBJ2-3,.,TRBD2,TRBV3-1/TRBV3-2,CASSQKPAKRGGLHLLDRTDTQYF,TGTGCCAGCAGCCAAAAGCCCGCTAAGCGGGGGGGTCTCCACTTACTTGACCGCACAGATACGCAGTATTTT
16,TRBJ1-4,.,TRBD1,TRBV3-1/TRBV3-2,CASSQNVGGQNEKLFF,TGTGCCAGCAGCCAAAATGTAGGGGGCCAGAATGAAAAACTGTTTTTT